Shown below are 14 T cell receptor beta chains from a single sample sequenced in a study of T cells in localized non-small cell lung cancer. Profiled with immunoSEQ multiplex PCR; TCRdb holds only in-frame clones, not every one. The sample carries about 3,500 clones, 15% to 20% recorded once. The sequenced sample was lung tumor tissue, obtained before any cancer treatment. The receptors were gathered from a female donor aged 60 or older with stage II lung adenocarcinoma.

The CDR3 sequence: CASSRGQGYSGYTF. Here the CDR3 DNA reads TGTGCCAGCAGTAGGGGACAGGGGTATTCTGGCTACACCTTC. J is TRBJ1-2 and V is TRBV6-8; 10 positions match TRBD1. Trimming removed 5 bases from V and 7 bases from J; junction bases left unmatched: 7. Looked up from germline, CDR1 is MNHGY and CDR2 is SAAAGT. The CDR3 consists of 14 residues.

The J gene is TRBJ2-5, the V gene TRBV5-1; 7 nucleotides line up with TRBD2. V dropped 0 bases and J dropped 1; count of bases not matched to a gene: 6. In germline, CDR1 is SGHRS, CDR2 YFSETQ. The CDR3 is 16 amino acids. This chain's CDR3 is CASSLEGLGAQETQYF. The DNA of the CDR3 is TGCGCCAGCAGCTTGGAAGGACTAGGGGCCCAAGAGACCCAGTACTTC.

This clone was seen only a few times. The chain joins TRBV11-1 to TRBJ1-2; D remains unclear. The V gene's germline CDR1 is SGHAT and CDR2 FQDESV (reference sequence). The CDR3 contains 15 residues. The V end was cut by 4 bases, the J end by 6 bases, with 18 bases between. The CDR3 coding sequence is TGTGCCAGCAGCTCTAATTTAAGGTGGACGGATGGCTACACCTTC. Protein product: CASSSNLRWTDGYTF.

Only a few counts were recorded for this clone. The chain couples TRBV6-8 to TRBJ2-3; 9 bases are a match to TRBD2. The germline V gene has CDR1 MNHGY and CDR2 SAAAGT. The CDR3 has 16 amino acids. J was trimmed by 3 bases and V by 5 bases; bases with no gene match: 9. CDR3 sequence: CASSAETSGGTDTQYF. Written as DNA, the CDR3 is TGTGCCAGCAGTGCGGAGACTAGCGGAGGTACAGATACGCAGTATTTT.

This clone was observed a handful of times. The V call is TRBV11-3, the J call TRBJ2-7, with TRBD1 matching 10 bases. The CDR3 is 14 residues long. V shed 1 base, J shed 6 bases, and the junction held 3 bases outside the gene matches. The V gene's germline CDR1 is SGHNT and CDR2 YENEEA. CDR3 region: CASSLGGQGREQYF. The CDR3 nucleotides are TGTGCCAGCAGCTTAGGGGGACAGGGGCGCGAGCAGTACTTC.

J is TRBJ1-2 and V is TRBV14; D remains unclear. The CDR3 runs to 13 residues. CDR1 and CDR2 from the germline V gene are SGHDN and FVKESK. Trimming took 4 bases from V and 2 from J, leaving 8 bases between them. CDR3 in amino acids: CASSRSVNYGYTF. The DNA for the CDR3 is TGTGCCAGCAGCCGAAGCGTGAACTATGGCTACACCTTC.

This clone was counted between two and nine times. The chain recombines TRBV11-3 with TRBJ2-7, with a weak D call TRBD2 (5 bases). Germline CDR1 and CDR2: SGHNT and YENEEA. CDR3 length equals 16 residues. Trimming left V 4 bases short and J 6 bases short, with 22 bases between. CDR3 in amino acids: CASSSPTTAGGSEQYF. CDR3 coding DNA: TGTGCCAGCAGCTCCCCCACGACCGCCGGAGGCTCCGAGCAGTACTTC.

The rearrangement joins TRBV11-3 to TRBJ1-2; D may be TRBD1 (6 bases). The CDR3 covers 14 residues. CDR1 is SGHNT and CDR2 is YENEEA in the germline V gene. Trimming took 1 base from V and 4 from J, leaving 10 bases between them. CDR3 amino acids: CASSLGTGTYGYTF. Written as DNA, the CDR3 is TGTGCCAGCAGCTTAGGTACAGGGACCTATGGCTACACCTTC.

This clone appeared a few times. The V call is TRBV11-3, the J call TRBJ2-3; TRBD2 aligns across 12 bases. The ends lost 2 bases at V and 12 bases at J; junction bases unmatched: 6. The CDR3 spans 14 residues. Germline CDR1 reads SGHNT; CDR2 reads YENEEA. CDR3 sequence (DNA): TGTGCCAGCAGCTTAAATCGACTAGCGGGAGAACAGTATTTT. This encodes CASSLNRLAGEQYF.

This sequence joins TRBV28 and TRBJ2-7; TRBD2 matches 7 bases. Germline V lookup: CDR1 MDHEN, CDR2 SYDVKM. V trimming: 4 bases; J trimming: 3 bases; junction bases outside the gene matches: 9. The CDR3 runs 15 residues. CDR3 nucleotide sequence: TGTGCCAGCAGTTCCCCAGCGGGAAGCAGCTACGAGCAGTACTTC. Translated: CASSSPAGSSYEQYF.

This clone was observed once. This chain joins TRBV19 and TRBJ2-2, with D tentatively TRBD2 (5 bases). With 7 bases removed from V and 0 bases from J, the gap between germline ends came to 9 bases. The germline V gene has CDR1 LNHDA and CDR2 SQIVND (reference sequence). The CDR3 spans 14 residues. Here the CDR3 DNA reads TGTGCCAGTAACGGACTGCCGAACACCGGGGAGCTGTTTTTT. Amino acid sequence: CASNGLPNTGELFF.

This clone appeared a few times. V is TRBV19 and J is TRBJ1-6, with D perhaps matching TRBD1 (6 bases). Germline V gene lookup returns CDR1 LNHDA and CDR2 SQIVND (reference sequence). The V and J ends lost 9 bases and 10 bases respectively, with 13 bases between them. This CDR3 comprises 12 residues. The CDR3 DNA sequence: TGTGCCAGCAACGACAGGAGATCACCCCTCCACTTT. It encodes CASNDRRSPLHF.

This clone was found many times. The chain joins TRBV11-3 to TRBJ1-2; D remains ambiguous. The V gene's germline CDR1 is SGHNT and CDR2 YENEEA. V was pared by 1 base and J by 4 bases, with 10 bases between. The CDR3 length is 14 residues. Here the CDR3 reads CASSLVPTGYGYTF. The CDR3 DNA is TGTGCCAGCAGCTTAGTACCGACCGGCTATGGCTACACCTTC.

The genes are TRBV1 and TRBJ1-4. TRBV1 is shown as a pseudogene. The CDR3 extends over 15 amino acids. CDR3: CASSQGTAGGEKLFF. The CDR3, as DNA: TGCGCCAGCAGCCAAGGGACAGCCGGAGGGGAAAAACTGTTTTTT.